These 20 T cell receptor beta chains were sequenced from one sample in a study of T cell changes during pregnancy in multiple sclerosis. Profiling relied on immunoSEQ multiplex PCR, and the TCRdb table lists in-frame clones only, not all of them. Here the sample spans around 95,000 clones, around 92% being singletons. This specimen was peripheral blood, taken after pregnancy. The receptors shown here come from a female donor with multiple sclerosis, enrolled in a pregnancy study.

The CDR3, as DNA: TGTGCCAGTAACAGGGGGACAGGGGACCGGGGCAATCAGCCCCAGCATTTT. Translated: CASNRGTGDRGNQPQHF. The V gene is TRBV19, the J gene TRBJ1-5; 10 nucleotides match TRBD1. Germline assignment: CDR1 LNHDA and CDR2 SQIVND (reference sequence). The CDR3 has 17 amino acids. V shed 7 bases, J shed 2 bases, and the junction held 11 bases outside the gene matches.

The chain joins TRBV5-6 to TRBJ1-2; 9 bases line up with TRBD1. Germline loops: CDR1 SGHDT, CDR2 YYEEEE. The CDR3 is 14 amino acids. V was pared by 0 bases and J by 7 bases, with 4 bases of the junction left unmatched. As DNA, the CDR3 is TGTGCCAGCAGCTTGGTGGGACAGGGTGGTGGCTACACCTTC. Its translation: CASSLVGQGGGYTF.

The count of this clone is one. V gene TRBV28 combines with J gene TRBJ1-6; D is perhaps TRBD1 (6 bases). Trimming took 2 bases from V and 7 from J, leaving 12 bases between them. The V gene's germline CDR1 is MDHEN and CDR2 SYDVKM. The CDR3 length is 15 residues. Written as DNA, the CDR3 is TGTGCCAGCAGTTTAGGGGCAGGGGACAATTCACCCCTCCACTTT. It translates to CASSLGAGDNSPLHF.

In the case of this clone: At one end, the junction sequence differs from germline, possibly due to a read error. V usage is TRBV5-4 and J usage is TRBJ2-7; no definite D call. This CDR3 has 13 amino acids. Germline V gene lookup returns CDR1 SGHNT and CDR2 YYREEE (reference sequence). DNA of the CDR3: TGTGCCAGCAGATTGGACGTTAGCTACGAGCAGTACTTC. Its protein product is CASRLDVSYEQYF.

The V call is TRBV7-8, the J call TRBJ1-2, with 9 nucleotides matching TRBD1. In germline, CDR1 is SGHVS, CDR2 FQNEAQ. This CDR3 is built from 17 residues. V lost 6 bases and J lost 2; bases outside the gene matches: 13. The CDR3: CASRPKDRGAGNYGYTF. The CDR3 bases are TGTGCCAGCAGGCCTAAGGACAGGGGCGCAGGAAACTATGGCTACACCTTC.

This chain links TRBV28 with TRBJ1-5, with 7 bases identical to TRBD1. The trim removed 10 bases at V and 0 bases at J, leaving 6 bases unmatched. The CDR3 has 14 amino acids. Germline values: CDR1 MDHEN, CDR2 SYDVKM. In nucleotides, the CDR3 is TGTGCCACCCTACAGGGGCATAGCAATCAGCCCCAGCATTTT. Translation gives CATLQGHSNQPQHF.

The chain links TRBV9 to TRBJ1-6, with D perhaps matching TRBD1 (6 bases). The CDR3 sequence is 13 residues long. The germline CDR1 and CDR2 sequences are SGDLS and YYNGEE. The V gene lost 3 bases and the J gene lost 7 bases, with 8 bases spanning the gap. For the CDR3, the DNA is TGTGCCAGCAGCGGCCAGGGGAATTCACCCCTCCACTTT. This codes for CASSGQGNSPLHF.

The CDR3 nucleotides are TGTGCCAGCAGTTACTCGTACAGGCAAGAGACCCAGTACTTC. It translates to CASSYSYRQETQYF. The rearrangement uses TRBV6-5 and TRBJ2-5; possible D gene TRBD1, 5 bases. This CDR3 contains 14 residues. Germline values: CDR1 MNHEY, CDR2 SVGAGI. Trimming took 0 bases from V and 2 from J, leaving 7 bases between them.

The chain carries TRBV6-5 and TRBJ2-1; 12 bases fit TRBD1. The CDR3 has 13 amino acids. CDR1 is MNHEY and CDR2 is SVGAGI in the germline V gene. V dropped 6 bases and J dropped 10; count of bases not matched to a gene: 4. The CDR3 DNA reads TGTGCCAGCAGGGGGACAGGGGGCCGAGAGCAGTTCTTC. Residues: CASRGTGGREQFF.

This chain connects TRBV28 to TRBJ2-5; TRBD1 matches at 7 bases. CDR1 is MDHEN and CDR2 is SYDVKM in the germline V gene. The trim removed 8 bases at V and 5 bases at J, leaving 11 bases unmatched. This CDR3 contains 14 residues. As DNA, the CDR3 is TGTGCCAGCGGATACAGGGGTGGGAAGGAGACCCAGTACTTC. The encoded protein is CASGYRGGKETQYF.

The rearrangement joins TRBV4-1 to TRBJ1-1; D is perhaps TRBD1 (6 bases). The CDR3 has 15 amino acids. The V gene's germline CDR1 is MGHRA and CDR2 YSYEKL. Deletions cut 0 bases from V and 6 bases from J, with 14 bases between. Here the CDR3 reads CASSQEPGAVAEAFF. CDR3 sequence (DNA): TGCGCCAGCAGCCAAGAGCCAGGGGCGGTTGCTGAAGCTTTCTTT.

This sequence joins TRBV5-6 and TRBJ1-2; possible D gene TRBD1, 5 bases. CDR1 and CDR2 (germline): SGHDT, YYEEEE. This CDR3 is built from 15 residues. V was pared by 3 bases and J by 3 bases, with 15 bases between. The chain's CDR3 is CASSWGGTPDYGYTF. CDR3 in DNA: TGTGCCAGCAGCTGGGGGGGGACTCCGGACTATGGCTACACCTTC.

The chain carries TRBV9 and TRBJ2-7; tentative D call: TRBD1 (6 bases). Looked up from germline, CDR1 is SGDLS and CDR2 is YYNGEE. The CDR3 totals 13 residues. With 1 base removed from V and 5 bases from J, the gap between germline ends came to 10 bases. CDR3 residues: CASSVISGDEQYF. Here the CDR3 DNA reads TGTGCCAGCAGCGTAATCTCAGGGGACGAGCAGTACTTC.

V is TRBV4-1 and J is TRBJ2-1, with D hard to call. The length of the CDR3 is 16 residues. Deletions cut 0 bases from V and 3 bases from J, with 12 bases between. Germline CDR1 and CDR2: MGHRA and YSYEKL. CDR3 sequence reads: CASSQEDGQFYNEQFF. The CDR3 DNA reads TGCGCCAGCAGCCAAGAGGATGGGCAGTTCTACAATGAGCAGTTCTTC.

The V call is TRBV9, the J call TRBJ1-6; D gene ambiguous. The CDR3 loop spans 16 amino acids. The germline V and J ends were trimmed by 4 bases and 5 bases, with 16 bases remaining between them. Germline V gene lookup returns CDR1 SGDLS and CDR2 YYNGEE. Here the CDR3 DNA reads TGTGCCAGCAGCTCACGACGGGAATTCCATAATTCACCCCTCCACTTT. This encodes CASSSRREFHNSPLHF.

The chain employs TRBV7-2 and TRBJ2-1; 7 bases match TRBD1. The length of the CDR3 is 14 residues. Germline trimming cut 3 bases from V and 4 bases from J; bases unmatched to any gene: 3. Germline V lookup: CDR1 SGHTA, CDR2 FQGNSA. CDR3 protein: CASSLGTEYNEQFF. CDR3 coding DNA: TGTGCCAGCAGCTTGGGGACAGAGTACAATGAGCAGTTCTTC.

The rearrangement links TRBV27 to TRBJ2-7; 7 bases map to TRBD2. This CDR3 region has 15 residues. The V gene end was trimmed by 8 bases and the J gene end by 0 bases; junction bases not matched to a gene: 10. Germline lookup yields CDR1 MNHEY and CDR2 SMNVEV (reference sequence). CDR3 DNA: TGTGCCAGCCGTTGGAGCGGGGCTAGCTCCTACGAGCAGTACTTC. This translates into CASRWSGASSYEQYF.

This sequence joins TRBV28 and TRBJ1-3; D is unclear. Germline CDR1 and CDR2: MDHEN and SYDVKM. V lost 6 bases and J 2 bases, leaving 11 bases between the germline ends. This CDR3 is 14 amino acids long. The CDR3 loop reads CASSETRTGNTIYF. CDR3 nucleotides: TGTGCCAGCAGCGAGACACGAACTGGAAACACCATATATTTT.

This chain links TRBV7-2 with TRBJ2-5; D is unclear. CDR3 length equals 15 residues. V lost 10 bases and J 5 bases, leaving 23 bases between the germline ends. In germline, CDR1 is SGHTA, CDR2 FQGNSA. This CDR3 is CATREAPSERETQYF. The CDR3 coding sequence is TGTGCCACCCGAGAGGCTCCCTCGGAGAGGGAGACCCAGTACTTC.

V and J are TRBV5-1 and TRBJ2-7; D is possibly TRBD1 (6 bases). The V gene's germline CDR1 is SGHRS and CDR2 YFSETQ. V was cut by 0 bases and J by 3 bases, with 13 bases left in between. The CDR3 loop spans 15 amino acids. As DNA, the CDR3 is TGCGCCAGCAGCTTGGATGGGGGCGCATACTACGAGCAGTACTTC. Residues: CASSLDGGAYYEQYF.